This T cell receptor (beta chain) was identified in a study of somatic mutations in cytotoxic T cells in rheumatoid arthritis. The CDR3 runs 15 residues. The V gene lost 5 bases and the J gene lost 2 bases, with 13 bases spanning the gap. Per germline, CDR1 LNHDA and CDR2 SQIVND (reference sequence). Using immunoSEQ multiplex PCR, the repertoire was profiled, and TCRdb retains in-frame clones only, with some absent. The profile shows roughly 14,000 clones, about four fifths of them singletons. Sequencing input: CD8+ T cells sorted from blood. This chain joins TRBV19 and TRBJ2-1; D is uncertain. The source of this sequence is an adult with rheumatoid arthritis. CDR3 sequence (DNA): TGTGCCAGTAGTCCCTTCTACACAACCTACAATGAGCAGTTCTTC. Translating gives CASSPFYTTYNEQFF.